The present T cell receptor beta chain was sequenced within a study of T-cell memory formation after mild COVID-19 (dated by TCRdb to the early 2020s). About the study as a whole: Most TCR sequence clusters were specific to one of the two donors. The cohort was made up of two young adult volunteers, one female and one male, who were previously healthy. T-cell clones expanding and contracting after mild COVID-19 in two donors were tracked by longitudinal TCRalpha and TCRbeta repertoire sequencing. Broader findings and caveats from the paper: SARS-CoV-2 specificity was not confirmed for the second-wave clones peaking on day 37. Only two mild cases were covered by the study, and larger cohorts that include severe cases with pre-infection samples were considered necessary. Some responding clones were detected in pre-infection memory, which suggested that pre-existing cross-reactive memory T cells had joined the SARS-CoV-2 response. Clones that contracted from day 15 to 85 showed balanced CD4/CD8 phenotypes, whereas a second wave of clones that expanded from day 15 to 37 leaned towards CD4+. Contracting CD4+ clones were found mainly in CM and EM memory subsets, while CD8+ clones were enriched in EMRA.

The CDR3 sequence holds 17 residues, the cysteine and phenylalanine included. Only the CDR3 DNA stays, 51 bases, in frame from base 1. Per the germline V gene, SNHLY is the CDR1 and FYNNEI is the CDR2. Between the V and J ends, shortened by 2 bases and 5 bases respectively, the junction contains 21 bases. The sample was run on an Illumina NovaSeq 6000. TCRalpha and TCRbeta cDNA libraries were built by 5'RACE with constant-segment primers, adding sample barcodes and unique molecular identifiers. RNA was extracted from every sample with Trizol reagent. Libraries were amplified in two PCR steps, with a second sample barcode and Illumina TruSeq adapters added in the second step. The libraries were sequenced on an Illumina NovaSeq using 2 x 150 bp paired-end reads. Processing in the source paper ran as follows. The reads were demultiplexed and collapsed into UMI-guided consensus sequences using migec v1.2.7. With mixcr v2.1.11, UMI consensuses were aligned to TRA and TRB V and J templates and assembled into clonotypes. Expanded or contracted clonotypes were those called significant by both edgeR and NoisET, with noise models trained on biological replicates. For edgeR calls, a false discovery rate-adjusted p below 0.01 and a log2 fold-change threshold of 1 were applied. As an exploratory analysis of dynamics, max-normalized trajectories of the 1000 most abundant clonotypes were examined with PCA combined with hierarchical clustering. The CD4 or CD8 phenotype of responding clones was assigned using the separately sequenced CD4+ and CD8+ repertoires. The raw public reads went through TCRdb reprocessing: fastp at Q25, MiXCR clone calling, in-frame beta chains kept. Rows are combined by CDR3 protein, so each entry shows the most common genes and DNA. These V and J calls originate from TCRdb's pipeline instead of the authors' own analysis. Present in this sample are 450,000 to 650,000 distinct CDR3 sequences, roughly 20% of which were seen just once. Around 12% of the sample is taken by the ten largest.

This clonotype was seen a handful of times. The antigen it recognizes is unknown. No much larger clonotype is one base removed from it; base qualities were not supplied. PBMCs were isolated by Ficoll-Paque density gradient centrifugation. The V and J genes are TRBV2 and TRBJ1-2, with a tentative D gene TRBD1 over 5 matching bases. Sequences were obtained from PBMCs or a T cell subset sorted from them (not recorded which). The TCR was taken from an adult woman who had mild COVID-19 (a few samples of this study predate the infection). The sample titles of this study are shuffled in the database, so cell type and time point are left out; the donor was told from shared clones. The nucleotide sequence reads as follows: TGTGCCAGCAGTGAAACCCTTTACGTGGGGGGGAAGTATGGCTACACCTTC. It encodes CASSETLYVGGKYGYTF. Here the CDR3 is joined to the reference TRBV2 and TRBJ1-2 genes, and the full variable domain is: EPEVTQTPSHQVTQMGQEVILRCVPISNHLYFYWYRQILGQKVEFLVSFYNNEISEKSEIFDDQFSVERPDGSNFTLKIRSTKLEDSAMYFCASSETLYVGGKYGYTFGSGTRLTVV.